Each of the 21 T cell receptor beta chains below was sequenced from the same sample in a study of cytomegalovirus exposure and HLA in healthy donors. Use of 60 Vbeta and 13 Jbeta primers characterized the PCR. Assay: immunoSEQ multiplex PCR; the TCRdb copy retains only in-frame clones and omits some. This sample yields around 200,000 clones, of which around 80% are seen a single time; around 1.2% belongs to the top ten. Sequencing input: PBMCs. These receptors originate from a girl aged 2-10 years in good health and CMV-seropositive.

CDR3 amino acids: CASSPSGTIVYEQYF. The CDR3 region has the DNA TGTGCCAGCAGCCCATCCGGGACAATTGTGTACGAGCAGTACTTC. The rearrangement links TRBV11-3 to TRBJ2-7, with a tentative D call TRBD1 (6 bases). The V gene lost 5 bases and the J gene lost 4 bases, with 18 bases spanning the gap. This CDR3 comprises 15 residues. Germline V gene sequence: CDR1 SGHNT, CDR2 YENEEA. The full variable domain, its missing parts supplied by reference TRBV11-3 and TRBJ2-7, is EAGVVQSPRYKIIEKKQPVAFWCNPISGHNTLYWYLQNLGQGPELLIRYENEEAVDDSQLPKDRFSAERLKGVDSTLKIQPAELGDSAVYLCASSPSGTIVYEQYFGPGTRLTVT.

This clone occurred a few times. The V call is TRBV29-1, the J call TRBJ1-1, with D uncertain. The CDR3 contains 14 residues. From germline, CDR1 is SQVTM and CDR2 ANQGSEA. V lost 7 bases and J lost 0, with 15 bases in between. CDR3 DNA: TGCAGCGCCTTACCATTGACTATGAACACTGAAGCTTTCTTT. Residues: CSALPLTMNTEAFF.

In this sample, this clone turned up once. The chain uses TRBV6-1 and TRBJ2-3; TRBD2 aligns across 7 bases. Germline CDR1 MNHNS, CDR2 SASEGT. This CDR3 is built from 15 residues. V was clipped by 9 bases and J by 0 bases; unmatched bases: 9. This chain's CDR3 is CASTERGRSTDTQYF. The DNA of the CDR3 is TGTGCCAGTACCGAGCGGGGCCGAAGCACAGATACGCAGTATTTT.

This clone turned up a few times. The junction shows a germline mismatch at one end, possibly a read error. This chain uses TRBV2 with TRBJ1-1, with TRBD1 matching over 8 bases. This CDR3 is 15 amino acids long. The germline V gene encodes CDR1 SNHLY and CDR2 FYNNEI. The CDR3 sequence: CASSEDRTGLAEAFF. The DNA of the CDR3 is TGTGCCAGCAGCGAAGATCGGACAGGGTTGGCTGAAGCTTTCTTT.

The chain carries TRBV9 and TRBJ2-7; 7 positions match TRBD1. Germline V CDR1 and CDR2: SGDLS, YYNGEE. The CDR3 loop spans 14 amino acids. J gave up 1 base and V 0 bases, and 1 base lay outside the gene matches. The CDR3 coding sequence is TGTGCCAGCAGCGTAGGGGGACAGTCCTACGAGCAGTACTTC. It translates to CASSVGGQSYEQYF.

This chain connects TRBV10-3 to TRBJ2-1; 7 bases line up with TRBD2. Germline V lookup: CDR1 ENHRY, CDR2 SYGVKD. V was clipped by 7 bases and J by 8 bases; unmatched bases: 11. The CDR3 has 14 amino acids. In DNA, the CDR3 is TGTGCCATCACCAGGGCGGGAGCAACGGATGAGCAGTTCTTC. Translated: CAITRAGATDEQFF.

CDR3 protein: CASSHFFGGAGNEKLFF. The CDR3 nucleotides read TGCGCCAGCAGCCACTTTTTTGGGGGCGCAGGTAATGAAAAACTGTTTTTT. The chain carries TRBV4-1 and TRBJ1-4; maybe TRBD1 (6 bases). The germline gives CDR1 MGHRA, CDR2 YSYEKL. The CDR3 contains 17 residues. Between the trimmed V and J ends, which lost 3 bases and 4 bases, there was a span of 18 bases.

The genes are TRBV7-3 and TRBJ1-1; D ambiguous. The CDR3 loop spans 14 amino acids. The germline CDR1 and CDR2 sequences are SGHTA and FQGTGA. The V and J ends lost 4 bases and 0 bases respectively, with 9 bases between them. The CDR3 spells CASSSDTVNTEAFF. The CDR3 DNA reads as TGTGCCAGCAGCTCAGACACCGTGAACACTGAAGCTTTCTTT.

This rearrangement joins TRBV30 to TRBJ1-6, with D perhaps matching TRBD1 (5 bases). V was shortened by 4 bases and J by 7 bases, with 14 bases between the two germline ends. The germline V gene encodes CDR1 GTSNPN and CDR2 SVGIG (reference sequence). CDR3 size: 14 residues. The CDR3 here is CAWIQSGGNSPLHF. DNA for the CDR3: TGTGCCTGGATTCAGTCGGGGGGGAATTCACCCCTCCACTTT.

This clone was seen more than once but under ten times. This chain connects TRBV5-4 to TRBJ2-1; TRBD2 agrees at 7 bases. Germline assignment: CDR1 SGHNT and CDR2 YYREEE (reference sequence). This CDR3 contains 16 residues. The junction had 3 bases not matched to a gene; V was cut back by 0 bases and J by 0 bases. The CDR3, as DNA: TGTGCCAGCAGCTTGGAAGGGGACTACTCCTACAATGAGCAGTTCTTC. Protein sequence: CASSLEGDYSYNEQFF.

The V call is TRBV6-6, the J call TRBJ2-2; 7 positions match TRBD2. The CDR3 runs to 15 residues. Trimming took 4 bases from V and 0 from J; bases not matched to a gene: 2. The germline V gene has CDR1 MNHNY and CDR2 SVGAGI (reference sequence). CDR3 sequence: CASSSGLSNTGELFF. The CDR3 DNA reads TGTGCCAGCAGTTCGGGACTATCGAACACCGGGGAGCTGTTTTTT.

The V gene is TRBV25-1, the J gene TRBJ2-3; a weak D match, TRBD1 (7 bases). This CDR3 is 18 amino acids long. The germline V gene has CDR1 MGHDK and CDR2 SYGVNS. Trimming left V 4 bases short and J 2 bases short, with 22 bases between. The CDR3, as DNA: TGTGCCAGCAGTGGGCAAAGGAGGGGGCTTCGTTTCACAGATACGCAGTATTTT. This sequence encodes CASSGQRRGLRFTDTQYF.

The J gene is TRBJ1-2, the V gene TRBV6-1, with D possibly TRBD1 on 6 matching bases. Looked up from germline, CDR1 is MNHNS and CDR2 is SASEGT. The CDR3 runs to 15 residues. Trimming took off 0 bases at V and 8 bases at J, with 16 bases between the two ends. DNA of the CDR3: TGTGCCAGCAGTGAAGCGGTGGGGACACCCTGGGGCTACACCTTC. It translates to CASSEAVGTPWGYTF.

This rearrangement joins TRBV9 to TRBJ1-1; 9 bases map to TRBD1. Looked up from germline, CDR1 is SGDLS and CDR2 is YYNGEE. V shed 4 bases, J shed 0 bases, and the junction held 10 bases outside the gene matches. This CDR3 is built from 17 residues. CDR3 residues: CASSHSRDRAVNTEAFF. Here the CDR3 DNA reads TGTGCCAGCAGCCATTCCCGGGACAGGGCCGTGAACACTGAAGCTTTCTTT.

The chain is built from TRBV5-6 and TRBJ2-4; D is undetermined. The CDR3 is made up of 15 amino acids. CDR1 is SGHDT, CDR2 YYEEEE, per germline. Trimming pared 1 base from V and 0 bases from J, leaving 8 bases between. CDR3 sequence: CASSLSLLAKNIQYF. The CDR3 nucleotides read TGTGCCAGCAGCTTGTCGCTACTAGCCAAAAACATTCAGTACTTC.

The chain uses TRBV20-1 and TRBJ2-5; D is unclear. The V end lost 5 bases, the J end lost 2 bases, and 6 bases lay between the germline ends. This CDR3 region has 11 residues. Per the germline V gene, CDR1 is DFQATT and CDR2 is SNEGSKA (reference sequence). The CDR3, as DNA: TGCAGTGCTCAGTGGCAAGAGACCCAGTACTTC. It yields the protein CSAQWQETQYF.

The chain couples TRBV29-1 to TRBJ2-3; maybe TRBD1 (7 bases). The germline V gene encodes CDR1 SQVTM and CDR2 ANQGSEA. V lost 7 bases and J 7 bases, leaving 18 bases between the germline ends. The CDR3 sequence is 13 residues long. CDR3 in DNA: TGCAGCGCCCATGGGGGGACAGCTAATACGCAGTATTTT. Its translation: CSAHGGTANTQYF.

The V and J genes are TRBV7-8 and TRBJ1-1, with a tentative D call TRBD1 (5 bases). Trimming cost V 1 base and J 0 bases, with 15 bases left between them. This CDR3 has 17 residues. Germline CDR1 reads SGHVS; CDR2 reads FQNEAQ. The CDR3: CASSLEGVLFMNTEAFF. The DNA for the CDR3 is TGTGCCAGCAGCTTAGAAGGGGTGCTTTTTATGAACACTGAAGCTTTCTTT.

The genes are TRBV28 and TRBJ2-3; 7 bases agree with TRBD1. V shed 5 bases and J 7 bases; nucleotides not matched to a gene: 6. The CDR3 runs 13 residues. Germline loops: CDR1 MDHEN, CDR2 SYDVKM. The CDR3 loop reads CASSPTGANTQYF. In nucleotides, the CDR3 is TGTGCCAGCAGTCCCACAGGGGCAAATACGCAGTATTTT.

V gene TRBV4-2 combines with J gene TRBJ2-7; D call uncertain. Per the germline V gene, CDR1 is LGHNA and CDR2 is YNFKEQ. V lost 0 bases, J lost 0 bases, and 9 bases lay in between. The CDR3 runs to 15 residues. The chain's CDR3 is CASSQDPRSSYEQYF. The CDR3 nucleotides read TGTGCCAGCAGCCAAGATCCCCGGAGCTCCTACGAGCAGTACTTC.

This chain links TRBV28 with TRBJ1-1; possibly TRBD1 for D (5 bases). The CDR3 spans 15 residues. The V gene lost 2 bases and the J gene lost 1 base, with 11 bases spanning the gap. Germline assignment: CDR1 MDHEN and CDR2 SYDVKM. CDR3 bases: TGTGCCAGCAGTTTAACGGGGGGTGGGAACACTGAAGCTTTCTTT. It yields the protein CASSLTGGGNTEAFF.